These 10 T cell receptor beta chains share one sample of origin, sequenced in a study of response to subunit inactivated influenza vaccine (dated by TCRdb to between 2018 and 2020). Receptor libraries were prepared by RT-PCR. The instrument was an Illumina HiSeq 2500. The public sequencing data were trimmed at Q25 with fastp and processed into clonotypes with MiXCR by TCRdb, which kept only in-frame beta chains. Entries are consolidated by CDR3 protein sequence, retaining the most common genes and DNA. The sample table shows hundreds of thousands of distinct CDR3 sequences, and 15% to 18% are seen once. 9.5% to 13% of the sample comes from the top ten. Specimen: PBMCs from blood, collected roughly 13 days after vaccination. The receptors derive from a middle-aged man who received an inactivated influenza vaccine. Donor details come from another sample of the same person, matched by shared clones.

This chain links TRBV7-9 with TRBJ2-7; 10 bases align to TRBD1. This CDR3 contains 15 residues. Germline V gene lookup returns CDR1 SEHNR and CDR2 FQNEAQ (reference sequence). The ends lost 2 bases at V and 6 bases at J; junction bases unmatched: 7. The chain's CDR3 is CASSLRGTGVVEQYF. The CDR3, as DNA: TGTGCCAGCAGCTTAAGAGGGACAGGGGTGGTCGAGCAGTACTTC.

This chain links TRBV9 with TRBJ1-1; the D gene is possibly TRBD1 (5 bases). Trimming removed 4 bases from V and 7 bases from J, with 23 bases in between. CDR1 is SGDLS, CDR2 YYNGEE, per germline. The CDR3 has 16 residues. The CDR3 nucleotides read TGTGCCAGCAGCCCTCCCTTGGGCAGGGAAACGGTTGAAGCTTTCTTT. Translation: CASSPPLGRETVEAFF.

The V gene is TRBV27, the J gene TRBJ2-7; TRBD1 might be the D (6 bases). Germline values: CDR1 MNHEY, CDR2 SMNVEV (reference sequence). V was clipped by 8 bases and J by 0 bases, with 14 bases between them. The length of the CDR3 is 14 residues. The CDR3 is CASGRTESSYEQYF. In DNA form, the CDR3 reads TGTGCCAGCGGCAGGACAGAATCCTCCTACGAGCAGTACTTC.

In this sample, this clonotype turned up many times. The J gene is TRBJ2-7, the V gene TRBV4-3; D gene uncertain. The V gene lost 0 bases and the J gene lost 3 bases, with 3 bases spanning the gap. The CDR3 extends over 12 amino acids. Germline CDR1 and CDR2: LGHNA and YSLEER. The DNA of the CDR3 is TGCGCCAGCAGCCAAGATATCTACGAGCAGTACTTC. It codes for CASSQDIYEQYF.

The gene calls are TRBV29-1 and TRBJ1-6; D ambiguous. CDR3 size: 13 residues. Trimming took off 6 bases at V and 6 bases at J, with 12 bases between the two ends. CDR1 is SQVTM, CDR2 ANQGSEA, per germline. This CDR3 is CSVVVSPNSPLHF. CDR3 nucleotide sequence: TGCAGCGTGGTGGTTTCCCCTAATTCACCCCTCCACTTT.

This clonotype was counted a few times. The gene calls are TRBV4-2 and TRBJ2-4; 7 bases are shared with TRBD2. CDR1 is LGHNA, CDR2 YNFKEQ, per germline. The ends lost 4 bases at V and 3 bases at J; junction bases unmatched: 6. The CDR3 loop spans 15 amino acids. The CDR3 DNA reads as TGTGCCAGCAGCCCCTATGCGGGAGTCAAAAACATTCAGTACTTC. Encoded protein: CASSPYAGVKNIQYF.

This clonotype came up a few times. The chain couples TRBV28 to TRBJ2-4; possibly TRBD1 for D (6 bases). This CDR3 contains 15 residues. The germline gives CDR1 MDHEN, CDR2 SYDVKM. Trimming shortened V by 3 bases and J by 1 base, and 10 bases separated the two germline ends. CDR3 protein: CASSFPDSAKNIQYF. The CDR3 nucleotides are TGTGCCAGCAGTTTCCCGGACAGTGCCAAAAACATTCAGTACTTC.

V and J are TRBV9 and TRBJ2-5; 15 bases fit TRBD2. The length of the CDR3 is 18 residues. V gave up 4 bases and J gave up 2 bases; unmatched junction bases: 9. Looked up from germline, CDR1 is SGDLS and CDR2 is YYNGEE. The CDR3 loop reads CASSPGLAGGPGQETQYF. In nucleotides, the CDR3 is TGTGCCAGCAGCCCAGGACTAGCGGGAGGGCCGGGGCAAGAGACCCAGTACTTC.

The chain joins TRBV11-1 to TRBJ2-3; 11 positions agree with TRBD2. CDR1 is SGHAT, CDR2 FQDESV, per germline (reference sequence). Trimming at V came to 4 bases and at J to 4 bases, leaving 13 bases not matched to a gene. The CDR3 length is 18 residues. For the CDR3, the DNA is TGTGCCAGCAGCTCAATTGGACTAGCGGGCCCCCCCGCAGATACGCAGTATTTT. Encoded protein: CASSSIGLAGPPADTQYF. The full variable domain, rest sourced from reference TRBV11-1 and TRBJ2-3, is EAEVAQSPRYKITEKSQAVAFWCDPISGHATLYWYRQILGQGPELLVQFQDESVVDDSQLPKDRFSAERLKGVDSTLKIQPAELGDSAMYLCASSSIGLAGPPADTQYFGPGTRLTVL.

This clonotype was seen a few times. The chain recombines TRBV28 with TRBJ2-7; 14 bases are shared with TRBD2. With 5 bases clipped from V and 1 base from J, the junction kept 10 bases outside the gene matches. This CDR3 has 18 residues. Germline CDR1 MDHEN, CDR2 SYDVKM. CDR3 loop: CASSEGLAGALPSYEQYF. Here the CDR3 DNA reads TGTGCCAGCAGTGAGGGACTAGCGGGGGCCCTACCTTCCTACGAGCAGTACTTC.